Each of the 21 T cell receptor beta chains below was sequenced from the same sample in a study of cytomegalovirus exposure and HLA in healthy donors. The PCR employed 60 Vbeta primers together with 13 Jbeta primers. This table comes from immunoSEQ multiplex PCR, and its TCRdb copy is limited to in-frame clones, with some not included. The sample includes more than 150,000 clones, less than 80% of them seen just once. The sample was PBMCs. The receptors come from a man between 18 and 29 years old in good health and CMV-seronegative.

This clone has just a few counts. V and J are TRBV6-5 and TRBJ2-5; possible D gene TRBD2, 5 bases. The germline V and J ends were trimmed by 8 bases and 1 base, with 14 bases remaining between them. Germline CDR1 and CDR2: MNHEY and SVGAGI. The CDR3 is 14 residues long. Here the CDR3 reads CASRFVGSQETQYF. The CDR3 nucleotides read TGTGCCAGCCGTTTTGTGGGGAGCCAAGAGACCCAGTACTTC.

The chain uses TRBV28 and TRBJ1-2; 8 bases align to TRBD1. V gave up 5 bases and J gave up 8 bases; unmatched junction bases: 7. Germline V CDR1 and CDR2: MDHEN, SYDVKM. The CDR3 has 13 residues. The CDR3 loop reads CASSPRGLWGYTF. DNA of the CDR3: TGTGCCAGCAGTCCCAGGGGGCTCTGGGGCTACACCTTC.

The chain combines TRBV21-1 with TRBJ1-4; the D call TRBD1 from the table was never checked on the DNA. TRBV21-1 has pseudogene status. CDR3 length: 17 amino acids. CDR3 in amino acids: CASSTETPGQGNEKLFF. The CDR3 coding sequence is TGTGCCAGCAGCACCGAAACTCCGGGACAGGGGAATGAAAAACTGTTTTTT.

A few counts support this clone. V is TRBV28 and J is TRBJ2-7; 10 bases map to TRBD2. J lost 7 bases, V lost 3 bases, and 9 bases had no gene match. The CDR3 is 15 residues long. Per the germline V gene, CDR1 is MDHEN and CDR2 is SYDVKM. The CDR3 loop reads CASSLLASGSGEQYF. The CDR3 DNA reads TGTGCCAGCAGTTTGTTGGCTAGCGGGAGTGGGGAGCAGTACTTC.

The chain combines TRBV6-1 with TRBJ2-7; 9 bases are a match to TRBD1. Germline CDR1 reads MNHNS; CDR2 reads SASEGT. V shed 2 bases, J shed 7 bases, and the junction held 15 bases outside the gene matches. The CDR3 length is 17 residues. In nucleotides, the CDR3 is TGTGCCAGCAGTGAAACCATTAGTTGGACAGGGGCTCGTGAGCAGTACTTC. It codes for CASSETISWTGAREQYF.

In DNA, the CDR3 is TGTGCCACCAAACCCCGGGACAGGGCCGACGAGCAGTACTTC. Amino acids: CATKPRDRADEQYF. The chain uses TRBV5-4 and TRBJ2-7; the match to TRBD1 covers 9 bases. Trimming at V came to 9 bases and at J to 5 bases, leaving 12 bases not matched to a gene. CDR3 size: 14 residues. Germline CDR1 reads SGHNT; CDR2 reads YYREEE (reference sequence).

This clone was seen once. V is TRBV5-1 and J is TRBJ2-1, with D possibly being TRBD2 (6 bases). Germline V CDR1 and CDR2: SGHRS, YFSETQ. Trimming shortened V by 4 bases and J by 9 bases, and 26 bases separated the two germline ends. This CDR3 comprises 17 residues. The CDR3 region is CASSPLDLAPRSREQFF. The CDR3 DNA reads TGCGCCAGCAGCCCATTAGATCTAGCGCCTAGAAGTCGTGAGCAGTTCTTC.

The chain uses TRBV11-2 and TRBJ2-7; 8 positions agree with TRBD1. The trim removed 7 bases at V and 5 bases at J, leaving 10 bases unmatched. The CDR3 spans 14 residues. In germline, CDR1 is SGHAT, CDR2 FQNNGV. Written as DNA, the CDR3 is TGTGCCAGCACCCCTGAGACAGGGGTTAACGAGCAGTACTTC. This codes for CASTPETGVNEQYF.

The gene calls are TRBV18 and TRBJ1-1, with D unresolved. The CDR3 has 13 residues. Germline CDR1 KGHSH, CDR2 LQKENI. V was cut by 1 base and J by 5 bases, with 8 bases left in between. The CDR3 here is CASSPQTDTEAFF. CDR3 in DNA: TGTGCCAGCTCACCACAAACAGATACTGAAGCTTTCTTT.

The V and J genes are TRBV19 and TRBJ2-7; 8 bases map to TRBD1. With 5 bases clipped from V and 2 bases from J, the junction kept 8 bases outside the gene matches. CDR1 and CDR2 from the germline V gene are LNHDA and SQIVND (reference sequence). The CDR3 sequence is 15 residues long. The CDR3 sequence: CASSPGQGAPYEQYF. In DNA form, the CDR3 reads TGTGCCAGTAGTCCCGGGCAGGGGGCTCCCTACGAGCAGTACTTC.

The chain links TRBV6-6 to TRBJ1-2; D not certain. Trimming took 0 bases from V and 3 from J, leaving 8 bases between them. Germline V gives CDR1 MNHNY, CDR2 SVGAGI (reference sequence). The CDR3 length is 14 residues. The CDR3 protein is CASSYSGGDYGYTF. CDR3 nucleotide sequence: TGTGCCAGCAGTTACTCAGGCGGGGACTATGGCTACACCTTC.

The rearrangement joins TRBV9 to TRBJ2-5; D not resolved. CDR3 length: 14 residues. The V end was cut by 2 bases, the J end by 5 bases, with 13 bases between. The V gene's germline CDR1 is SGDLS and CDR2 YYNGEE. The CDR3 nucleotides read TGTGCCAGCAGCGTTGGGCTGATTACGGAGACCCAGTACTTC. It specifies CASSVGLITETQYF. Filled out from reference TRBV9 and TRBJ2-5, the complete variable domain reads DSGVTQTPKHLITATGQRVTLRCSPRSGDLSVYWYQQSLDQGLQFLIQYYNGEERAKGNILERFSAQQFPDLHSELNLSSLELGDSALYFCASSVGLITETQYFGPGTRLLVL.

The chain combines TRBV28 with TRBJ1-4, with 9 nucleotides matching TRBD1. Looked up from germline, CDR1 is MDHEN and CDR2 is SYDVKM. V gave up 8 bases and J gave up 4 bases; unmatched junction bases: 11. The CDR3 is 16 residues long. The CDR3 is CASHRGDRGINEKLFF. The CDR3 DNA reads TGTGCCAGCCACCGGGGCGACAGGGGGATTAATGAAAAACTGTTTTTT.

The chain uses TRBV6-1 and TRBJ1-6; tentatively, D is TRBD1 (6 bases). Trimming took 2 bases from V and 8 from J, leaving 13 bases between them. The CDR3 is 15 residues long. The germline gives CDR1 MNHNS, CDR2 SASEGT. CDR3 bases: TGTGCCAGCAGTGAACGGACAGAAGATCATTCACCCCTCCACTTT. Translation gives CASSERTEDHSPLHF.

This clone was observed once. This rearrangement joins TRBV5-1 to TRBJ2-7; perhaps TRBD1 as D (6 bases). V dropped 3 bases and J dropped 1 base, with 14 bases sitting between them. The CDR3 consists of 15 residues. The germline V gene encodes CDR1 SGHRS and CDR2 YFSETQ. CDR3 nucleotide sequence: TGCGCCAGCAGCTCAGGGATGGGGGCATCCTACGAGCAGTACTTC. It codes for CASSSGMGASYEQYF.

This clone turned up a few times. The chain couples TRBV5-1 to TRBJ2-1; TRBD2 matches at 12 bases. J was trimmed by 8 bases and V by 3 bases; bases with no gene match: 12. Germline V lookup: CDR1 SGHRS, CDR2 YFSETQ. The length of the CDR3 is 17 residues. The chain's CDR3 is CASSSHLLAGGIDEQFF. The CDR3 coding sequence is TGCGCCAGCAGCTCGCACCTACTAGCGGGGGGAATTGATGAGCAGTTCTTC.

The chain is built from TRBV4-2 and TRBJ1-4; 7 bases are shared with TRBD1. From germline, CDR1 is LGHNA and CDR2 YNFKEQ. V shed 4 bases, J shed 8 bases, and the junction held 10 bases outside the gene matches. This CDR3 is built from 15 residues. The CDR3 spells CASSLDGQAAEKLFF. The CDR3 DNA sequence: TGTGCCAGCAGCCTAGACGGACAGGCTGCCGAAAAACTGTTTTTT.

The CDR3: CASSQREFDEQFF. The CDR3 DNA sequence: TGTGCCAGCAGCCAGCGGGAGTTCGATGAGCAGTTCTTC. The chain has TRBV11-1 and TRBJ2-1, with 8 bases that match TRBD2. The V and J ends lost 5 bases and 8 bases, in that order; junction bases with no gene match: 5. Germline V gene data show CDR1 as SGHAT and CDR2 as FQDESV (reference sequence). This CDR3 has 13 residues.

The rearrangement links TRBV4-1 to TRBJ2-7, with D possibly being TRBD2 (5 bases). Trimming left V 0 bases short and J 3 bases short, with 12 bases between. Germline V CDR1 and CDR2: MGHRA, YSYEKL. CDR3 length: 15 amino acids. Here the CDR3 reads CASSQDVGGYYEQYF. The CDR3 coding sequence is TGCGCCAGCAGCCAAGATGTTGGCGGGTACTACGAGCAGTACTTC.

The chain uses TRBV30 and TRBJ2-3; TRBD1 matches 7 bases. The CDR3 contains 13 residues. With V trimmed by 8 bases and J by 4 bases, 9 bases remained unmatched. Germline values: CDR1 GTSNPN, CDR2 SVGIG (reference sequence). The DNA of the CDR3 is TGTGCCCTTGCGAGGGACAGTCCAGATACGCAGTATTTT. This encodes CALARDSPDTQYF.

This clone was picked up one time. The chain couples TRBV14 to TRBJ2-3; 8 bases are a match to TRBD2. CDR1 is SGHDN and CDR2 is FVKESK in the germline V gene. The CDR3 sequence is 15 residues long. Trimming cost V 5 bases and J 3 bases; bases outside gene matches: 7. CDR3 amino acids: CASSVAGGWTDTQYF. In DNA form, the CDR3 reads TGTGCCAGCAGCGTTGCGGGGGGATGGACAGATACGCAGTATTTT.